Each of the 32 T cell receptor beta chains below was sequenced from the same sample in a study of shared clonotypes between healthy human individuals. The table came from immunoSEQ multiplex PCR; TCRdb's copy has only in-frame clones and leaves some out. This sample carries 1 million to 1.2 million clones, approximately 77% of them seen once, and the ten largest clones take almost 0.9%. The sample taken for sequencing was memory CD4+ T cells from PBMCs. Subset given: CD45RA-negative fraction. The receptors were gathered from a man aged 18 to 30 in good health. Some clones in this sample may be carry-over from other donors' samples.

The genes are TRBV4-1 and TRBJ2-1; 8 positions agree with TRBD2. This CDR3 is 19 amino acids long. Losses at the gene ends were 3 bases for V and 3 bases for J; bases not matched to a gene: 16. Germline V lookup: CDR1 MGHRA, CDR2 YSYEKL. DNA for the CDR3: TGCGCCAGCAGCCATCCCCGTTTGTTGGCGGGAGGTGTCTACAATGAGCAGTTCTTC. Translation gives CASSHPRLLAGGVYNEQFF.

As to this clone: Other nucleotide sequences from this sample produce the same CDR3. The V call is TRBV5-1, the J call TRBJ1-2, with 7 bases lining up with TRBD1. J gave up 4 bases and V 0 bases, and 3 bases lay outside the gene matches. The V gene's germline CDR1 is SGHRS and CDR2 YFSETQ. CDR3 size: 14 residues. CDR3: CASSLGQGLYGYTF. The CDR3 DNA is TGCGCCAGCAGCTTGGGACAGGGCCTCTATGGCTACACCTTC.

The table lists this clone with a count of one. The chain uses TRBV6-5 and TRBJ2-7, with D perhaps given as TRBD1 or TRBD2 (5 bases each). The V gene lost 8 bases and the J gene lost 3 bases, with 14 bases spanning the gap. Germline V gene data show CDR1 as MNHEY and CDR2 as SVGAGI. The CDR3 sequence is 13 residues long. CDR3 coding DNA: TGTGCCAGCGCCGAGGGGTTGTACTACGAGCAGTACTTC. Protein: CASAEGLYYEQYF.

This rearrangement joins TRBV9 to TRBJ2-3; TRBD2 matches 8 bases. The CDR3 runs 18 residues. Germline assignment: CDR1 SGDLS and CDR2 YYNGEE. The V and J ends lost 4 bases and 4 bases, in that order; junction bases with no gene match: 17. In DNA, the CDR3 is TGTGCCAGCAGCCCCCAACCAATAGCGGGAAGGAGGGCAGATACGCAGTATTTT. This encodes CASSPQPIAGRRADTQYF.

The chain joins TRBV13 to TRBJ2-3; 8 bases line up with TRBD2. This CDR3 spans 15 amino acids. Trimming cost V 4 bases and J 4 bases; bases outside gene matches: 7. CDR1 is PRHDT, CDR2 FYEKMQ, per germline (reference sequence). Here the CDR3 DNA reads TGTGCCAGCAGCTCACGGGGACTAGGGGCAGATACGCAGTATTTT. Amino acid sequence: CASSSRGLGADTQYF.

The chain recombines TRBV5-1 with TRBJ2-5, with D possibly matching TRBD1 (5 bases). CDR3 length equals 13 residues. From germline, CDR1 is SGHRS and CDR2 YFSETQ. V lost 1 base, J lost 5 bases, and 9 bases lay in between. CDR3 sequence: CASSLTGAETQYF. CDR3 nucleotides: TGCGCCAGCAGCTTGACAGGAGCGGAGACCCAGTACTTC.

This clone was counted once. The chain links TRBV5-4 to TRBJ2-1; 14 positions agree with TRBD2. CDR3 length equals 15 residues. The junction had 3 bases not matched to a gene; V was cut back by 3 bases and J by 7 bases. The germline V gene encodes CDR1 SGHNT and CDR2 YYREEE (reference sequence). The CDR3 region has the DNA TGTGCCAGCAGCTACAGGACTAGCGGGAGGAATGAGCAGTTCTTC. Protein sequence: CASSYRTSGRNEQFF.

Points on this clone: With only one base between it and a far larger clone, this is likely a read error. Additional DNA sequences in this sample encode the identical CDR3. The rearrangement links TRBV5-4 to TRBJ2-7; D is unresolved. There are 11 residues in the CDR3. The germline V and J ends were trimmed by 3 bases and 1 base, with 2 bases remaining between them. Germline loops: CDR1 SGHNT, CDR2 YYREEE (reference sequence). The CDR3 sequence: CASSSSYEQYF. The DNA of the CDR3 is TGTGCCAGCAGCTCATCCTACGAGCAGTACTTC.

V and J are TRBV5-1 and TRBJ2-7; 8 nucleotides align to TRBD1. The CDR3 runs 14 residues. J gave up 5 bases and V 2 bases, and 6 bases lay outside the gene matches. Per germline, CDR1 SGHRS and CDR2 YFSETQ. CDR3 residues: CASSFQGAGNEQYF. The CDR3 DNA reads as TGCGCCAGCAGCTTCCAGGGGGCGGGAAACGAGCAGTACTTC.

In regard to this clone: With a much larger clone just one base away, this may be a read error. This specimen includes other DNA sequences encoding the same CDR3. This chain joins TRBV25-1 and TRBJ1-1; D ambiguous. The length of the CDR3 is 14 residues. With 1 base removed from V and 0 bases from J, the gap between germline ends came to 6 bases. Germline CDR1 reads MGHDK; CDR2 reads SYGVNS. This chain's CDR3 is CASSESGMNTEAFF. As DNA, the CDR3 is TGTGCCAGCAGTGAATCCGGGATGAACACTGAAGCTTTCTTT.

There are a few counts of this clone. The rearrangement joins TRBV5-1 to TRBJ2-3; 7 nucleotides align to TRBD1. This CDR3 has 15 residues. After removal of 3 bases from V and 0 bases from J, the junction contained 4 bases not matched to a gene. Germline-derived CDR1 and CDR2 are SGHRS and YFSETQ. CDR3 nucleotides: TGCGCCAGCAGCTCTCAGACAGGGAGCACAGATACGCAGTATTTT. Amino acids: CASSSQTGSTDTQYF.

CDR3 nucleotide sequence: TGCAGCGTTGTGGGCAGGGGTTGGGAGCAGTACTTC. Protein product: CSVVGRGWEQYF. This rearrangement joins TRBV29-1 to TRBJ2-7, with TRBD1 as a possible D gene (6 bases). The germline V gene has CDR1 SQVTM and CDR2 ANQGSEA. The CDR3 sequence is 12 residues long. Trimming cost V 4 bases and J 7 bases, with 14 bases left between them.

The chain carries TRBV5-1 and TRBJ2-1, with D tentatively TRBD2 (5 bases). Germline V CDR1 and CDR2: SGHRS, YFSETQ. The CDR3 is 15 residues long. Trimming pared 0 bases from V and 9 bases from J, leaving 16 bases between. The DNA for the CDR3 is TGCGCCAGCAGCTTGGGCGCGGGCCGCCCCACTGAGCAGTTCTTC. Encoded protein: CASSLGAGRPTEQFF.

This sequence joins TRBV28 and TRBJ1-5, with a possible D match to TRBD1 (5 bases). Trimming pared 2 bases from V and 4 bases from J, leaving 12 bases between. Germline V CDR1 and CDR2: MDHEN, SYDVKM. The CDR3 consists of 15 residues. CDR3 region: CASSLTQGRNQPQHF. The CDR3 DNA sequence: TGTGCCAGCAGTTTAACCCAGGGCAGGAATCAGCCCCAGCATTTT.

The table lists this clone with many counts. This chain joins TRBV7-8 and TRBJ2-7, with TRBD2 matching 9 bases. Germline trimming cut 4 bases from V and 2 bases from J; bases unmatched to any gene: 6. Per germline, CDR1 SGHVS and CDR2 FQNEAQ. This CDR3 region has 15 residues. The DNA of the CDR3 is TGTGCCAGCAGCTCACGACTAGCGGCTACCTACGAGCAGTACTTC. It specifies CASSSRLAATYEQYF.

The rearrangement links TRBV4-2 to TRBJ2-2; D gene unclear. The CDR3 has 18 residues. Trimming took 0 bases from V and 2 from J, leaving 16 bases between them. The germline V gene encodes CDR1 LGHNA and CDR2 YNFKEQ. In DNA form, the CDR3 reads TGTGCCAGCAGCCAAGAGAGGAGAGAACCAACAAACACCGGGGAGCTGTTTTTT. This translates into CASSQERREPTNTGELFF.

This sequence joins TRBV9 and TRBJ2-3; the match to TRBD1 covers 8 bases. After removal of 5 bases from V and 6 bases from J, the junction contained 5 bases not matched to a gene. Germline CDR1 reads SGDLS; CDR2 reads YYNGEE. The CDR3 extends over 13 amino acids. CDR3 in amino acids: CASSEYRGDTQYF. The CDR3 DNA follows: TGTGCCAGCAGTGAGTACAGGGGGGATACGCAGTATTTT.

The table lists this clone with a few counts. The chain has TRBV19 and TRBJ1-5, with 7 bases identical to TRBD1. There are 14 residues in the CDR3. CDR1 and CDR2 (germline): LNHDA, SQIVND (reference sequence). V gave up 7 bases and J gave up 2 bases; unmatched junction bases: 5. The CDR3 sequence: CASTTTGRNQPQHF. The CDR3 nucleotides are TGTGCCAGTACTACGACAGGGCGCAATCAGCCCCAGCATTTT.

This clone came up once. This chain links TRBV7-2 with TRBJ2-3; D call uncertain. From germline, CDR1 is SGHTA and CDR2 FQGNSA. With 2 bases removed from V and 0 bases from J, the gap between germline ends came to 9 bases. The CDR3 covers 15 residues. The CDR3 nucleotides read TGTGCCAGCAGCTTACAGGCCCAAAGCACAGATACGCAGTATTTT. Encoded protein: CASSLQAQSTDTQYF.

The rearrangement uses TRBV6-5 and TRBJ2-7, with 7 bases identical to TRBD2. The CDR3 loop spans 14 amino acids. The ends lost 4 bases at V and 3 bases at J; junction bases unmatched: 6. Per germline, CDR1 MNHEY and CDR2 SVGAGI. The CDR3 DNA follows: TGTGCCAGCAGTTCCCGGGCGGGGGTCTACGAGCAGTACTTC. It encodes CASSSRAGVYEQYF.

The chain employs TRBV28 and TRBJ2-3, with 9 bases lining up with TRBD2. The CDR3 has 14 amino acids. The ends lost 4 bases at V and 7 bases at J; junction bases unmatched: 6. Germline V CDR1 and CDR2: MDHEN, SYDVKM. The CDR3 region is CASSWYAGGHTQYF. DNA for the CDR3: TGTGCCAGCAGTTGGTATGCGGGAGGGCATACGCAGTATTTT.

The chain recombines TRBV18 with TRBJ2-2; D is unclear. Per the germline V gene, CDR1 is KGHSH and CDR2 is LQKENI. The V end was cut by 2 bases, the J end by 6 bases, with 10 bases between. The CDR3 consists of 14 residues. CDR3 region: CASSPDSVPGELFF. As DNA, the CDR3 is TGTGCCAGCTCACCAGACTCCGTGCCCGGGGAGCTGTTTTTT.

The chain links TRBV6-1 to TRBJ1-2, with 10 bases fitting TRBD1. The trim removed 6 bases at V and 4 bases at J, leaving 5 bases unmatched. This CDR3 has 14 residues. CDR1 and CDR2 (germline): MNHNS, SASEGT. CDR3 in DNA: TGTGCCAGCAGAGGACAGGGGGTGGCCTATGGCTACACCTTC. Amino acids: CASRGQGVAYGYTF.

This clone was observed a single time. The chain couples TRBV11-2 to TRBJ2-1; D might be TRBD1 or TRBD2, each matching 5 bases. Germline lookup yields CDR1 SGHAT and CDR2 FQNNGV. V lost 4 bases to trimming and J lost 14 bases, with 15 bases between them. The CDR3 sequence is 12 residues long. CDR3 nucleotide sequence: TGTGCCAGCAGCTCTTGGGACCTGGGGAAGTTCTTC. It codes for CASSSWDLGKFF.

The J gene is TRBJ2-2, the V gene TRBV27; D unclear. Trimming cost V 6 bases and J 0 bases, with 8 bases left between them. This CDR3 spans 14 amino acids. Germline values: CDR1 MNHEY, CDR2 SMNVEV (reference sequence). CDR3 coding DNA: TGTGCCAGCAGACCTTACGCGAACACCGGGGAGCTGTTTTTT. This gives the protein CASRPYANTGELFF.

Worth noting for this clone: This specimen includes other DNA sequences encoding the same CDR3. The chain uses TRBV5-1 and TRBJ2-2, with 10 bases that match TRBD2. Germline trimming cut 2 bases from V and 5 bases from J; bases unmatched to any gene: 3. The CDR3 consists of 15 residues. Germline CDR1 reads SGHRS; CDR2 reads YFSETQ. The CDR3 DNA is TGCGCCAGCAGCTTACCTAGCGGGGGAACCGGGGAGCTGTTTTTT. It yields the protein CASSLPSGGTGELFF.

The rearrangement links TRBV7-2 to TRBJ2-3; D is uncertain. Per germline, CDR1 SGHTA and CDR2 FQGNSA. V lost 2 bases to trimming and J lost 4 bases, with 16 bases between them. The CDR3 has 16 residues. The CDR3 protein is CASSLSFDRSADTQYF. In DNA, the CDR3 is TGTGCCAGCAGCTTATCATTCGATAGATCGGCAGATACGCAGTATTTT.

V gene TRBV6-1 combines with J gene TRBJ1-5; D is possibly TRBD1 (6 bases). The germline V gene has CDR1 MNHNS and CDR2 SASEGT. CDR3 length: 13 amino acids. The ends were cut back, 5 bases at V and 4 bases at J, with 9 bases in the middle. CDR3 in amino acids: CASSWGANQPQHF. The CDR3 DNA is TGTGCCAGCAGTTGGGGGGCTAATCAGCCCCAGCATTTT.

This chain joins TRBV2 and TRBJ1-5; 7 positions match TRBD1. Germline CDR1 is SNHLY and CDR2 is FYNNEI. V shed 4 bases and J 0 bases; nucleotides not matched to a gene: 3. This CDR3 is 15 amino acids long. The CDR3 sequence is CASSGDSHSNQPQHF. As DNA, the CDR3 is TGTGCCAGCAGTGGGGACAGCCATAGCAATCAGCCCCAGCATTTT.

The chain links TRBV6-5 to TRBJ1-4, with TRBD1 as a possible D gene (5 bases). Germline V gene data show CDR1 as MNHEY and CDR2 as SVGAGI. The V gene lost 6 bases and the J gene lost 8 bases, with 13 bases spanning the gap. The CDR3 is 13 residues long. Written as DNA, the CDR3 is TGTGCCAGCAGGAACACCGGGGGAGAAAAACTGTTTTTT. Translated: CASRNTGGEKLFF.

The DNA of the CDR3 is TGTGCCAGCAGGAACCCAGGGGGCGGGCAGTACTTC. Translation: CASRNPGGGQYF. V usage is TRBV28 and J usage is TRBJ2-7; 8 positions match TRBD1. Germline V gives CDR1 MDHEN, CDR2 SYDVKM. The CDR3 totals 12 residues. With V trimmed by 6 bases and J by 9 bases, 7 bases remained unmatched. Full variable domain (missing parts from reference TRBV28 and TRBJ2-7): DVKVTQSSRYLVKRTGEKVFLECVQDMDHENMFWYRQDPGLGLRLIYFSYDVKMKEKGDIPEGYSVSREKKERFSLILESASTNQTSMYLCASRNPGGGQYFGPGTRLTVT.

The V gene is TRBV9, the J gene TRBJ1-2; D possibly corresponds to TRBD1 (5 bases). CDR3 length: 14 residues. V shed 0 bases and J shed 7 bases, with 13 bases lying between them. Germline CDR1 is SGDLS and CDR2 is YYNGEE. CDR3 DNA: TGTGCCAGCAGCGTAGTAGCGGGGGGAGGTGGCTACACCTTC. Residues: CASSVVAGGGGYTF.